These 30 T cell receptor beta chains came from one sample sequenced in a study of beta chain features in type 1 diabetes. Study results and limitations: TCRB CDR3s from Type 1 diabetes patients were moderately but significantly shorter in all four CD4+ subsets.

Their cognate antigens are unknown. Expressed TCRB transcripts were sequenced because the entire RNA isolate underwent reverse transcription. This table comes from immunoSEQ multiplex PCR, and its TCRdb copy is limited to in-frame clones, with some not included. The sample contains some 140,000 clones, 9% of which appear only once. Sequences were obtained from central memory CD4+ T cells from blood. The receptor source for this set is a man aged 25 to 40 with type 1 diabetes.

This clone showed up just a few times. The chain links TRBV10-3 to TRBJ2-3; TRBD2 matches at 13 bases. Germline CDR1 and CDR2: ENHRY and SYGVKD. The CDR3 loop spans 16 amino acids. The junction had 9 bases not matched to a gene; V was cut back by 6 bases and J by 6 bases. CDR3 bases: TGTGCCATCAGCACTACTAAGACTAGCGGGGGGGATACGCAGTATTTT. Encoded protein: CAISTTKTSGGDTQYF.

In this sample, this clone turned up a few times. As DNA, the CDR3 is TGTGCCAGCGCGGGGGGCTCGGATACGCAGTATTTT. This codes for CASAGGSDTQYF. The rearrangement links TRBV5-6 to TRBJ2-3; 8 bases are shared with TRBD2. The J segment lost 6 bases and the V segment lost 7 bases, leaving 4 bases of the junction unmatched. The germline V gene has CDR1 SGHDT and CDR2 YYEEEE. The CDR3 loop spans 12 amino acids.

This clone was found a few times. The rearrangement joins TRBV7-9 to TRBJ2-3, with 8 bases aligning to TRBD2. Germline CDR1 reads SEHNR; CDR2 reads FQNEAQ (reference sequence). J lost 6 bases, V lost 2 bases, and 7 bases had no gene match. CDR3 length: 15 residues. The CDR3 sequence: CASSLSSGEADTQYF. The CDR3 nucleotides are TGTGCCAGCAGCTTAAGTAGCGGGGAGGCGGATACGCAGTATTTT.

This clone was seen more than once but under ten times. This chain links TRBV6-6 with TRBJ1-2; D gene uncertain. V gave up 2 bases and J gave up 1 base, with 5 bases separating them. The CDR3 spans 13 residues. Germline V gene data show CDR1 as MNHNY and CDR2 as SVGAGI (reference sequence). CDR3 sequence reads: CASSYTDNYGYTF. CDR3 DNA: TGTGCCAGCAGTTACACAGATAACTATGGCTACACCTTC.

This chain connects TRBV28 to TRBJ2-5; TRBD2 matches 9 bases. The junction had 6 bases not matched to a gene; V was cut back by 2 bases and J by 5 bases. CDR1 and CDR2 (germline): MDHEN, SYDVKM. This CDR3 is 15 amino acids long. The chain's CDR3 is CASSLRRGGSETQYF. The CDR3 DNA reads TGTGCCAGCAGTTTACGGCGGGGGGGAAGTGAGACCCAGTACTTC.

This clone was recorded a few times. The chain recombines TRBV29-1 with TRBJ2-5; 7 bases agree with TRBD1. V gave up 5 bases and J gave up 5 bases; unmatched junction bases: 11. The CDR3 runs to 14 residues. Germline values: CDR1 SQVTM, CDR2 ANQGSEA. CDR3 in DNA: TGCAGCGTTCGAAAGACAGGGACCCGGGAGACCCAGTACTTC. Its translation is CSVRKTGTRETQYF.

CDR3 nucleotides: TGCGCCAGCAGCTTGATGGGACTAGCGGGGGTGACAGATACGCAGTATTTT. Translated: CASSLMGLAGVTDTQYF. J is TRBJ2-3 and V is TRBV5-1; 14 nucleotides align to TRBD2. J was trimmed by 3 bases and V by 1 base; bases with no gene match: 4. CDR1 is SGHRS, CDR2 YFSETQ, per germline. The CDR3 has 17 residues.

This clone was seen more than once but under ten times. The chain couples TRBV2 to TRBJ1-2; D ambiguous. Trimming removed 7 bases at V and 2 bases at J, with 11 bases between. Per germline, CDR1 SNHLY and CDR2 FYNNEI. This CDR3 region has 13 residues. CDR3 residues: CASNLRQNYGYTF. CDR3 coding DNA: TGTGCCAGCAATTTGAGGCAGAACTATGGCTACACCTTC.

This chain links TRBV7-9 with TRBJ1-2, with a tentative D call TRBD1 (6 bases). CDR3 length: 14 amino acids. V lost 3 bases, J lost 7 bases, and 15 bases lay in between. Germline CDR1 SEHNR, CDR2 FQNEAQ (reference sequence). The CDR3 DNA reads TGTGCCAGCAGCTTTGAGGACAGTTCGGGTGGCTACACCTTC. It encodes CASSFEDSSGGYTF.

The CDR3 DNA sequence: TGTGCCAGCAGTTTATGGGTCGGCGGGGGAGAGACCCAGTACTTC. Translating gives CASSLWVGGGETQYF. V is TRBV27 and J is TRBJ2-5; 7 bases are a match to TRBD2. The CDR3 totals 15 residues. The germline V gene has CDR1 MNHEY and CDR2 SMNVEV (reference sequence). V dropped 1 base and J dropped 4; count of bases not matched to a gene: 6.

For the CDR3, the DNA is TGTGCCAGCAGTTACAGGAGAGCCTACGAGCAGTACTTC. Translated, it gives CASSYRRAYEQYF. The chain employs TRBV6-5 and TRBJ2-7, with D hard to call. From germline, CDR1 is MNHEY and CDR2 SVGAGI. The germline V and J ends were trimmed by 2 bases and 2 bases, with 7 bases remaining between them. CDR3 length equals 13 residues.

In its sample, this clone was seen a few times. The chain couples TRBV28 to TRBJ1-2, with 7 bases lining up with TRBD1. The CDR3 runs to 12 residues. Germline loops: CDR1 MDHEN, CDR2 SYDVKM. V lost 6 bases and J lost 8; bases outside the gene matches: 6. The CDR3 nucleotides are TGTGCCAGCAGCCCAGACAGGGAGGGCTACACCTTC. This codes for CASSPDREGYTF.

CDR3 in amino acids: CASSYSSLNTDTQYF. The CDR3 bases are TGTGCCAGCAGCTACTCTAGCTTAAACACAGATACGCAGTATTTT. V is TRBV5-4 and J is TRBJ2-3, with D possibly TRBD2 on 5 matching bases. Germline assignment: CDR1 SGHNT and CDR2 YYREEE (reference sequence). V was pared by 3 bases and J by 2 bases, with 13 bases between. This CDR3 is built from 15 residues.

The genes are TRBV5-1 and TRBJ2-2; TRBD2 might be the D (5 bases). This CDR3 has 14 amino acids. Germline V gene lookup returns CDR1 SGHRS and CDR2 YFSETQ. Trimming took 4 bases from V and 8 from J, leaving 15 bases between them. CDR3 residues: CASSPTPGEGELFF. CDR3 bases: TGCGCCAGCAGCCCCACCCCCGGGGAAGGGGAGCTGTTTTTT. The full variable domain, with the rest looked up from reference TRBV5-1 and TRBJ2-2, is KAGVTQTPRYLIKTRGQQVTLSCSPISGHRSVSWYQQTPGQGLQFLFEYFSETQRNKGNFPGRFSGRQFSNSRSEMNVSTLELGDSALYLCASSPTPGEGELFFGEGSRLTVL.

DNA for the CDR3: TGTGCCAGCAGACAATCGGGACAGGTGTACAATGAGCAGTTCTTC. Amino acids: CASRQSGQVYNEQFF. This chain links TRBV6-5 with TRBJ2-1; TRBD1 aligns across 8 bases. Germline CDR1 is MNHEY and CDR2 is SVGAGI. V dropped 6 bases and J dropped 4; count of bases not matched to a gene: 8. The CDR3 runs 15 residues.

The V call is TRBV10-3, the J call TRBJ2-1; D perhaps matches TRBD1 (6 bases). The V gene lost 3 bases and the J gene lost 5 bases, with 14 bases spanning the gap. CDR1 and CDR2 from the germline V gene are ENHRY and SYGVKD. CDR3 size: 15 residues. The CDR3 spells CAISEWGQKDNEQFF. The DNA for the CDR3 is TGTGCCATCAGTGAATGGGGGCAGAAGGACAATGAGCAGTTCTTC.

In its sample, this clone was seen a few times. This chain links TRBV7-2 with TRBJ2-1, with 13 positions matching TRBD2. The V and J ends lost 5 bases and 2 bases, in that order; junction bases with no gene match: 3. This CDR3 region has 16 residues. Germline V CDR1 and CDR2: SGHTA, FQGNSA. The CDR3 DNA reads as TGTGCCAGCAGCCGGACTAGCGGGGGAGCCTACAATGAGCAGTTCTTC. Translated, it gives CASSRTSGGAYNEQFF. Together with reference TRBV7-2 and TRBJ2-1, the CDR3 gives the full variable domain: GAGVSQSPSNKVTEKGKDVELRCDPISGHTALYWYRQSLGQGLEFLIYFQGNSAPDKSGLPSDRFSAERTGGSVSTLTIQRTQQEDSAVYLCASSRTSGGAYNEQFFGPGTRLTVL.

This clone was picked up a small number of times. The J gene is TRBJ2-7, the V gene TRBV7-2; perhaps TRBD1 as D (6 bases). Trimming pared 4 bases from V and 6 bases from J, leaving 13 bases between. The germline CDR1 and CDR2 sequences are SGHTA and FQGNSA. The CDR3 is 13 residues long. CDR3 residues: CASSWEQGGEQYF. The CDR3 coding sequence is TGTGCCAGCAGCTGGGAACAGGGCGGCGAGCAGTACTTC.

This clone appeared a few times. This chain links TRBV5-4 with TRBJ1-1; 7 bases agree with TRBD1. In germline, CDR1 is SGHNT, CDR2 YYREEE (reference sequence). The V segment lost 2 bases and the J segment 4 bases; nucleotides outside the gene matches: 5. CDR3 length: 14 residues. The CDR3 is CASSFRGGLTEAFF. Written as DNA, the CDR3 is TGTGCCAGCAGCTTCCGAGGGGGCCTCACTGAAGCTTTCTTT.

The chain carries TRBV4-1 and TRBJ1-6, with D unresolved. V lost 4 bases and J 9 bases, leaving 19 bases between the germline ends. CDR1 MGHRA and CDR2 YSYEKL come from the germline V gene. The CDR3 extends over 16 amino acids. This CDR3 is CASSLNTAVESSPLHF. DNA for the CDR3: TGCGCCAGCAGCCTAAATACAGCGGTTGAATCTTCACCCCTCCACTTT.

This clone was picked up a small number of times. V usage is TRBV7-2 and J usage is TRBJ2-3; TRBD2 aligns across 8 bases. The CDR3 is 15 residues long. J gave up 4 bases and V 1 base, and 4 bases lay outside the gene matches. Germline V gives CDR1 SGHTA, CDR2 FQGNSA. The CDR3: CASSLGTSLPDTQYF. Written as DNA, the CDR3 is TGTGCCAGCAGCTTAGGGACTAGCCTCCCAGATACGCAGTATTTT.

The table lists this clone with a few counts. The J gene is TRBJ1-6, the V gene TRBV2; the match to TRBD1 covers 9 bases. The ends lost 4 bases at V and 7 bases at J; junction bases unmatched: 2. The germline CDR1 and CDR2 sequences are SNHLY and FYNNEI. The CDR3 covers 14 residues. The CDR3: CASSGGQGNSPLHF. Written as DNA, the CDR3 is TGTGCCAGCAGTGGAGGACAGGGGAATTCACCCCTCCACTTT.

This clone was observed a handful of times. V gene TRBV6-5 combines with J gene TRBJ2-3; 7 positions match TRBD2. V dropped 8 bases and J dropped 2; count of bases not matched to a gene: 10. The CDR3 covers 15 residues. Looked up from germline, CDR1 is MNHEY and CDR2 is SVGAGI. CDR3 in DNA: TGTGCCAGCCGGGGAGAGCGGGAATTCACAGATACGCAGTATTTT. It translates to CASRGEREFTDTQYF.

This clone was counted a few times. The chain joins TRBV30 to TRBJ2-7, with D perhaps matching TRBD1 (6 bases). Trimming left V 0 bases short and J 0 bases short, with 21 bases between. Germline CDR1 GTSNPN, CDR2 SVGIG (reference sequence). The CDR3 runs to 18 residues. CDR3 bases: TGTGCCTGGAGTGTATATTTTCTCGGTCAGGGGCACTCCTACGAGCAGTACTTC. Translated: CAWSVYFLGQGHSYEQYF.

V gene TRBV7-9 combines with J gene TRBJ2-3, with 7 positions matching TRBD2. Trimming at V came to 4 bases and at J to 8 bases, leaving 3 bases not matched to a gene. Germline V gene data show CDR1 as SEHNR and CDR2 as FQNEAQ (reference sequence). CDR3 length: 12 residues. CDR3 residues: CASSYIAGTQYF. CDR3 DNA: TGTGCCAGCAGCTATATAGCGGGTACGCAGTATTTT.

This clone showed up just a few times. J is TRBJ2-7 and V is TRBV5-1; weak D call: TRBD1 (5 bases). Trimming left V 2 bases short and J 2 bases short, with 14 bases between. The CDR3 consists of 15 residues. The germline CDR1 and CDR2 sequences are SGHRS and YFSETQ. The CDR3 protein is CASSFPSDRTYEQYF. The CDR3 coding sequence is TGCGCCAGCAGCTTCCCCTCCGACAGAACCTACGAGCAGTACTTC.

This clone has only a few counts. The chain combines TRBV7-2 with TRBJ2-7; possibly TRBD2 for D (6 bases). Germline values: CDR1 SGHTA, CDR2 FQGNSA. The CDR3 length is 14 residues. Trimming took 0 bases from V and 2 from J, leaving 8 bases between them. The CDR3 reads CASSLAEGPYEQYF. The CDR3 bases are TGTGCCAGCAGCTTAGCGGAGGGACCCTACGAGCAGTACTTC.

J is TRBJ2-2 and V is TRBV29-1, with 7 bases aligning to TRBD1. CDR1 and CDR2 (germline): SQVTM, ANQGSEA. The CDR3 covers 15 residues. The chain's CDR3 is CGGLLRQGNTGELFF. The CDR3, as DNA: TGCGGGGGCTTGCTGCGACAGGGTAACACCGGGGAGCTGTTTTTT.

J is TRBJ2-5 and V is TRBV7-8; D is ambiguous. The CDR3 is 14 amino acids. The V end was cut by 2 bases, the J end by 2 bases, with 9 bases between. The germline V gene encodes CDR1 SGHVS and CDR2 FQNEAQ. In DNA, the CDR3 is TGTGCCAGCAGCTTAATGACAAAGCAAGAGACCCAGTACTTC. Translation gives CASSLMTKQETQYF.

This clone turned up a few times. The genes are TRBV20-1 and TRBJ1-1; D possibly corresponds to TRBD1 (5 bases). The V and J ends lost 6 bases and 3 bases respectively, with 8 bases between them. The V gene's germline CDR1 is DFQATT and CDR2 SNEGSKA (reference sequence). This CDR3 is 11 amino acids long. The CDR3 DNA sequence: TGCAGTGCCGAACAGGACACTGAAGCTTTCTTT. As protein: CSAEQDTEAFF.